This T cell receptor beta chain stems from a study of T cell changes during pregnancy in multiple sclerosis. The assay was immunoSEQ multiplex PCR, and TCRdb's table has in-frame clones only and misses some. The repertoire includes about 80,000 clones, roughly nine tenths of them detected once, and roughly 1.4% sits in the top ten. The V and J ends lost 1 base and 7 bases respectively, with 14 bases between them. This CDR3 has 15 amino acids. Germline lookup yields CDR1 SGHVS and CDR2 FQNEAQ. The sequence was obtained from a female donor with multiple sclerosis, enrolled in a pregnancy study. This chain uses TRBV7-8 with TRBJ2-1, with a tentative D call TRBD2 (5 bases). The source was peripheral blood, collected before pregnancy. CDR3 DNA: TGTGCCAGCAGCTTAGATCGCCTTCGGAGGAATGAGCAGTTCTTC. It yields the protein CASSLDRLRRNEQFF.